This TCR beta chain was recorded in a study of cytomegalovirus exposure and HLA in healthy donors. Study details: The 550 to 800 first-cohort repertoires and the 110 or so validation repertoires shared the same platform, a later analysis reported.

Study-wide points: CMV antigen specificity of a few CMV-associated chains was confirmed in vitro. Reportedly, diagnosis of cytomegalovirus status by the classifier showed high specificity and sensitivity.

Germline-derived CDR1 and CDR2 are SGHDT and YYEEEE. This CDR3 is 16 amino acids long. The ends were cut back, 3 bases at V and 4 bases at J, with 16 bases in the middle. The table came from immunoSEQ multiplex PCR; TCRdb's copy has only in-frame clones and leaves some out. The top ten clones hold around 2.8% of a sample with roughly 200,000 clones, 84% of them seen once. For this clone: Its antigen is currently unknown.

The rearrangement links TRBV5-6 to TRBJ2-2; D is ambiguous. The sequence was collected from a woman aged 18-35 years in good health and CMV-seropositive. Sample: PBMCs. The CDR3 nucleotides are TGTGCCAGCAGCTCGGTGGTTAGTTCCCCCACCGGGGAGCTGTTTTTT. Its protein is CASSSVVSSPTGELFF.